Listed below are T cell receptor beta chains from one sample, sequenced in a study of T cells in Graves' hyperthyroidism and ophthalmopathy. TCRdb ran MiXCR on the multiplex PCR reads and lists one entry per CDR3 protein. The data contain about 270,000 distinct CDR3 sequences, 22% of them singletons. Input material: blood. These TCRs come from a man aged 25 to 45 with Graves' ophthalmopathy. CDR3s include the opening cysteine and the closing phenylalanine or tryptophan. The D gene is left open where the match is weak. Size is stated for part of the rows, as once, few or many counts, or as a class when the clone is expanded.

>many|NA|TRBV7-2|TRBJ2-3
CASSFGQGDTQYF
TGTGCCAGCAGCTTTGGTCAGGGAGATACGCAGTATTTT
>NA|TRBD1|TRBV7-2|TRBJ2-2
CASSLRQGVTGELLF
TGTGCCAGCAGCCTCAGACAGGGTGTCACCGGGGAGCTGCTTTTT
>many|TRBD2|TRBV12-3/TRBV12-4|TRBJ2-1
CASSFGTSGTNEQFF
TGTGCCAGCAGTTTTGGGACTAGCGGGACCAATGAGCAGTTCTTC
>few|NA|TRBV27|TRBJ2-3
CASSPSSGFTDTQYF
TGTGCCAGCAGCCCTTCCAGCGGGTTCACAGATACGCAGTATTTT
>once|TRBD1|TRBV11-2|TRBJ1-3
CASSYRQGRNTIYF
TGTGCCAGCAGCTATCGACAGGGTAGAAACACCATATATTTT
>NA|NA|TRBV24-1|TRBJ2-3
CATHDTDTQYF
TGTGCCACCCACGACACAGATACGCAGTATTTT
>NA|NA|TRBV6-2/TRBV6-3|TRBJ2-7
CASSYTGYEQYF
TGTGCCAGCAGTTACACAGGATACGAGCAGTACTTC
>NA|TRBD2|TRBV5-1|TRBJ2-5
CASSRGTSGRPETQYF
TGCGCCAGCAGCAGGGGGACTAGCGGGAGACCGGAGACCCAGTACTTC
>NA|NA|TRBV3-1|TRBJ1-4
CASSQDGRANEKLFF
TGTGCCAGCAGCCAGGATGGGAGGGCTAATGAAAAACTGTTTTTT
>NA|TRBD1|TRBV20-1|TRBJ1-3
CSARDRVFGNTIYF
TGCAGCGCAAGGGACAGGGTTTTCGGAAACACCATATATTTT
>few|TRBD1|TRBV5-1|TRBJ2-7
CASSPTGTGLDEQYF
TGCGCCAGCAGCCCCACCGGGACAGGTTTGGACGAGCAGTACTTC
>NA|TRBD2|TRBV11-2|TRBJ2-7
CASRETSGGTYEQYF
TGTGCCAGCAGGGAGACTAGCGGGGGAACCTACGAGCAGTACTTC
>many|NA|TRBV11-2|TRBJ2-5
CASSFGSSQETQYF
TGTGCCAGCAGCTTCGGGAGTTCACAAGAGACCCAGTACTTC
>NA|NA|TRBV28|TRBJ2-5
CASSLPGRHLNF
TGTGCCAGCAGTTTACCCGGCAGGCACCTAAACTTC
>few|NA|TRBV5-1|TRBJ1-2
CASSLWGNYGYTF
TGCGCCAGCAGCTTGTGGGGAAACTATGGCTACACCTTC
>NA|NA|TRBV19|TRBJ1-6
CASSIERDSPLHF
TGTGCCAGTAGTATCGAAAGGGATTCACCCCTCCACTTT
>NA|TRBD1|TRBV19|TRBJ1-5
CASSINTGGTRNQPQHF
TGTGCCAGTAGTATCAACACAGGGGGAACTCGCAATCAGCCCCAGCATTTT
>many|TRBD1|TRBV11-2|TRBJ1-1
CASSLEIRGQNEAFF
TGTGCCAGCAGCTTAGAGATCAGGGGGCAAAATGAAGCTTTCTTT
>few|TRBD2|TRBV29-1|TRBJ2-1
CSVDGGSEQFF
TGCAGCGTTGACGGCGGGAGTGAGCAGTTCTTC
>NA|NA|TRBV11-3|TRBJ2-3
CACPGIGTDTQYF
TGTGCCTGTCCGGGGATAGGGACAGATACGCAGTATTTT
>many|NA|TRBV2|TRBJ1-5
CASSEMGVRNQPQHF
TGTGCCAGCAGTGAAATGGGTGTCCGCAATCAGCCCCAGCATTTT
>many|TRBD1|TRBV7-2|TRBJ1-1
CASSLSTGHYTEAFF
TGTGCCAGCAGCTTATCGACAGGGCACTACACTGAAGCTTTCTTT
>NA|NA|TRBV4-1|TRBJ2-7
CASSSGLYEQYF
TGCGCCAGCAGCTCCGGTCTATACGAGCAGTACTTC
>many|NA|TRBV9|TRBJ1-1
CASSQGPYGTEAFF
TGTGCCAGCAGCCAAGGACCCTACGGCACTGAAGCTTTCTTT
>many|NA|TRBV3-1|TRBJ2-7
CASSLGPSGVYEQYF
TGTGCCAGCAGCCTCGGACCTTCGGGGGTCTACGAGCAGTACTTC
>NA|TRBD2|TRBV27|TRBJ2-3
CASSLVAGGVYTQYF
TGTGCCAGCAGTTTGGTAGCGGGAGGGGTGTATACGCAGTATTTT
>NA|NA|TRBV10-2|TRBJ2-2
CASTDSVNTGELFF
TGCGCCAGCACGGACAGTGTGAACACCGGGGAGCTGTTTTTT
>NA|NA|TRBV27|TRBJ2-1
CASSPTGNEQFF
TGTGCCAGCAGCCCTACAGGGAATGAGCAGTTCTTC
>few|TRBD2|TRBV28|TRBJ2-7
CASSLMPGWTSGSYEQYF
TGTGCCAGCAGTTTAATGCCGGGCTGGACTAGCGGGAGCTACGAGCAGTACTTC